The sample holds one count of the clone carrying this TCR beta chain. This entry is derived from a study of control samples from healthy donors and cancer patients. Here immunoSEQ multiplex PCR was the method, and the copy in TCRdb shows in-frame clones only, minus some. The sample lists roughly 80,000 clones; under 90% were seen once. This CDR3 is 13 amino acids long. In germline, CDR1 is GTSNPN, CDR2 SVGIG (reference sequence). V was cut by 5 bases and J by 3 bases, with 10 bases left in between. Sequencing was carried out using blood. This clonotype was sampled from a man aged 45-65 years in good health. V is TRBV30 and J is TRBJ2-2; D is uncertain. The CDR3 loop reads CAWEWSHTGELFF. CDR3 DNA sequence: TGTGCCTGGGAGTGGAGCCACACCGGGGAGCTGTTTTTT.